Reported below is one T cell receptor (beta chain). Its antigen is undetermined. Constant-segment primers and 5'RACE yielded cDNA libraries for TCR alpha and TCR beta, each carrying sample barcodes and UMIs. Using its own MiXCR run on the 5' RACE reads, TCRdb lists one record per CDR3 protein. The data show about 140,000 distinct CDR3 sequences, roughly 6.3% seen once. The CDR3 length is 14 residues. The J segment lost 8 bases and the V segment lost 5 bases, leaving 8 bases of the junction unmatched. Germline V gene lookup returns CDR1 SEHNR and CDR2 FQNEAQ (reference sequence). The data originate from a study of T-cell memory formation after mild COVID-19. Study outcomes and limitations: Clones shrinking between day 15 and 85 showed a balanced CD4/CD8 split, and those that grew later tilted toward CD4+. That cross-reactive memory joined was suggested by some responding clones appearing in pre-infection memory.

The chain uses TRBV7-9 and TRBJ1-4; TRBD1 matches at 7 bases. The origin of this receptor is an adult woman who had mild COVID-19 (a few samples of this study predate the infection). Cell type and time point are not known. The sequenced sample was PBMCs or a T cell subset sorted from them (not recorded which). CDR3: CASSPQGGREKLFF. The DNA of the CDR3 is TGTGCCAGCAGCCCCCAGGGGGGGAGAGAAAAACTGTTTTTT.